This T cell receptor (beta chain) was retrieved from a study of graft-versus-host responses after intestinal transplantation. Overall study: In this cohort, recipients had multivisceral, liver-intestinal, or isolated intestinal transplants. Following induction with anti-thymocyte globulin, all recipients were given tacrolimus and steroids for three to four years.

The germline gives CDR1 SGHAT, CDR2 FQNNGV. Trimming took 3 bases from V and 3 from J, leaving 9 bases between them. The CDR3 has 13 amino acids. Regarding this clone: Antigen unknown.

The protocol was immunoSEQ multiplex PCR, while the TCRdb copy is restricted to in-frame clones and leaves out a portion. Among more than 85,000 clones, 85% to 95% were seen once, and the ten largest hold approximately 0.069%. Whole-study results and caveats: Levels of circulating GvH clones at their peak were associated with early post-transplant HvG declines. GvH clonotypes were identified within recipient marrow, with a subset emerging first in ileum or blood.

The sequenced sample was unstimulated CD8+ T cells sorted from spleen or lymph node cells, obtained before transplant. This chain uses TRBV11-2 with TRBJ2-7, with D possibly matching TRBD1 (5 bases). This clonotype was sampled from a human donor who was the organ donor for an intestinal transplant. CDR3 region: CASSFQGHYEQYF. The CDR3 nucleotides are TGTGCCAGCAGCTTCCAGGGCCACTACGAGCAGTACTTC.